This section outlines one T cell receptor beta chain sequence together with its context. As processed by the authors: Amplification from reference gene primers served as the basis for estimated nucleated cell counts. TCRdb keeps only in-frame clones here, not all; method: immunoSEQ multiplex PCR. V and J calls and clone size come straight from that table; D and trimming were deduced from the DNA. The sample records 100,000 to 120,000 clones, about four fifths being singletons. This entry belongs to a study of blood T cell repertoires in COVID-19. Study-level information: Whether acute or convalescent, the COVID-19 samples came from the United States, Italy and Spain. T cells, B-cell-depleted T cells, or PBMCs provided the cDNA or gDNA that served as material.

CDR1 MDHEN and CDR2 SYDVKM come from the germline V gene. The V segment lost 7 bases and the J segment 7 bases; nucleotides outside the gene matches: 12. The CDR3 is made up of 15 amino acids. The chain couples TRBV28 to TRBJ2-1; TRBD1 agrees at 8 bases. Source material: peripheral blood. The receptor was derived from a woman between 65 and 79 years old with acute or convalescent COVID-19. The CDR3 loop reads CASTVQDRAENEQFF. DNA of the CDR3: TGTGCCAGCACCGTACAGGACAGGGCGGAAAATGAGCAGTTCTTC.